Sequencing of this T cell receptor beta chain was carried out in a study of T cell responses to AZD1222 COVID-19 vaccine. Data came from immunoSEQ multiplex PCR; TCRdb stores just in-frame clones and leaves some out. The sample includes under 150,000 clones, under 90% of them seen just once. The CDR3 consists of 11 residues. V lost 4 bases and J lost 6, with 7 bases in between. CDR1 is MDHEN, CDR2 SYDVKM, per germline. This clone was seen a handful of times. The antigen is unknown. Analyses pooled second doses at about 4 or about 12 weeks. Points from the study as a whole: Repertoires were obtained only post-peak T cell response. Elevations in Spike-specific TCR breadth and depth followed administration of two AZD1222 doses. Epitopes outside B.1.351 and B.1.1.7 mutated regions reportedly drew nearly half of spike TCRs.

Sequencing was performed on peripheral blood, taken 28 days after the second AZD1222 dose. This chain uses TRBV28 with TRBJ2-7; the D is unclear. The TCR was taken from an adult who received the AZD1222 COVID-19 vaccine. In DNA, the CDR3 is TGTGCCAGCAGTTCTCGAATCGAGCAGTACTTC. Its translation is CASSSRIEQYF.